This T cell receptor beta chain emerged from a study of CD8+ T cells in alopecia areata. This clone was seen at least ten times. Its matching antigen is unknown. CDR1 SGHVS and CDR2 FQNEAQ come from the germline V gene. V was clipped by 3 bases and J by 3 bases, with 12 bases between them. CDR3 size: 14 residues. Points from the study as a whole: Scalp clonality, together with expanded CD8+ clones among the top 100, fell significantly with tofacitinib.

Treatment reported: oral pan-JAK inhibitor, 5-10 mg twice daily. RNA was extracted and reverse transcribed into cDNA as the sequencing template. The repertoire was sequenced with immunoSEQ multiplex PCR; TCRdb's copy has only in-frame clones and lacks some. The sample has about 140,000 clones; less than 70% are singletons. The specimen was CD8+ T cells sorted from blood, collected at week 4, from a patient treated with tofacitinib. The TCR originated in a human donor with alopecia areata. The genes are TRBV7-8 and TRBJ2-7; possible D gene TRBD1, 5 bases. The CDR3 protein is CASSFVPGNYEQYF. CDR3 DNA sequence: TGTGCCAGCAGCTTCGTTCCAGGGAACTACGAGCAGTACTTC.